The present T cell receptor (beta chain) was sequenced within a study of blood T cell repertoires in COVID-19 (dated by TCRdb to about 2020). About the study as a whole: The collaborator samples originated in the United States, Italy and Spain and spanned the acute and convalescent phases of COVID-19. The material from the prospective study consisted of cDNA or gDNA derived from T cells, B-cell-depleted T cells, or PBMCs. Subjects who had been exposed to COVID-19, were actively infected with it, or had recovered from it provided the deeply sampled blood TCRbeta repertoires that made up the dataset. The repertoires were released in a freely available public database meant as a resource for research on the immune response to SARS-CoV-2. The samples were drawn from two sources: the first 160 participants of the ongoing ImmuneRACE study, and 1,000 to 1,500 subjects contributed by 6 global collaborators. Nearly every sample came with metadata listing a de-identified subject ID, COVID-19 status, age in years and sex. HLA class I and class II types, where available, came from metadata supplied by the sample provider rather than from assay-based typing. What the research found in general, with its limitations: The amount of clinical and demographic metadata varied by source and participant and was provided uncurated.

The collaborating institutions used their own protocols to collect whole blood in K2EDTA tubes. For TCRbeta analysis, collaborators shipped samples as frozen whole blood, isolated PBMCs, or DNA extracted from either of those sample types. The CDR3 has 15 amino acids, counting the end cysteine and phenylalanine. Only the CDR3 portion is preserved as DNA: 45 bases, with reading frame beginning at the first base. CDR1 is given as KGHDR and CDR2 as SFDVKD, both from the germline V gene. Trimming accounts for 4 bases at V and 4 bases at J, while the number of junction bases matched to no gene is 8. Concerning this clone itself: Its specific antigen is unknown. Base qualities were left out, and no much larger clone turns up one base away.

TCRbeta CDR3 regions were amplified from genomic DNA by means of the immunoSEQ Assay, a bias-controlled multiplex PCR. In the paper's pipeline: Within the assay, amplification of reference gene primers was used to estimate how many nucleated cells each sample contained. To quantify the absolute abundance of each unique TCRbeta CDR3 rearrangement, sequence reads were collapsed and filtered. For each sample, productive Simpson clonality was calculated as the square root of Simpson's diversity index across productive rearrangements. This is the immuneACCESS table as TCRdb keeps it, with only in-frame sequences that have V and J called. A part of the clones is gone; compared with another copy, unresolved V genes explain less than half, and the rest is unexplained. Clonal size and the V and J genes are those of that table, whereas D and trimming came from the DNA. The table for this sample lists 50,000 or so clones; 86% of them were counted only once. The ten largest account for around 13% of the sample.

This clonotype was sampled from a man in his 70s with acute or convalescent COVID-19. The material sequenced was peripheral blood. The sequence links TRBV24-1 to TRBJ2-5; TRBD1 matches 7 bases in the middle. The sequenced DNA is TGTGCCACCAGTGACCCGCTGACAGGGAGAGAGACCCAGTACTTC. Translated, it gives CATSDPLTGRETQYF.